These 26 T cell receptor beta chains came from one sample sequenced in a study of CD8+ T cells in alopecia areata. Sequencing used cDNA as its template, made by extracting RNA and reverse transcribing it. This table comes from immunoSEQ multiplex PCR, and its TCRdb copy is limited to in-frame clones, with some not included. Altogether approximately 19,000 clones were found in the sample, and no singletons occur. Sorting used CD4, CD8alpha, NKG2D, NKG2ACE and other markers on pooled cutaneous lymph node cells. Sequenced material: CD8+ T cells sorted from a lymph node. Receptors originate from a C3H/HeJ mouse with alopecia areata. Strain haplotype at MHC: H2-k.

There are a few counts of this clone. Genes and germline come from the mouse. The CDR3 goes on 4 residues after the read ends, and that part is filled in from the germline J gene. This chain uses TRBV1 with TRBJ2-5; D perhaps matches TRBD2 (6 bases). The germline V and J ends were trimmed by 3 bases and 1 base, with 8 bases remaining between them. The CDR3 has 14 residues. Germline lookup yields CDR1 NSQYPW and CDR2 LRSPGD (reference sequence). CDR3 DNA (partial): TGCACCTGCAGTGCTTCTGGGGACCAAGAC. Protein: CTCSASGDQD. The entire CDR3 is CTCSASGDQDTQYF.

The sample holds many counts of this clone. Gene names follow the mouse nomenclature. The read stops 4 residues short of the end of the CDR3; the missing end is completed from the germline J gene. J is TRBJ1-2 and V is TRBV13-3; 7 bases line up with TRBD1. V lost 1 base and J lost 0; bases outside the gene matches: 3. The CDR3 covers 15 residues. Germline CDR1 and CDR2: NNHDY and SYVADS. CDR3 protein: CASSDRDRSNSDYTF. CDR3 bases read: TGTGCCAGCAGTGATCGGGACAGATCAAACTCC.

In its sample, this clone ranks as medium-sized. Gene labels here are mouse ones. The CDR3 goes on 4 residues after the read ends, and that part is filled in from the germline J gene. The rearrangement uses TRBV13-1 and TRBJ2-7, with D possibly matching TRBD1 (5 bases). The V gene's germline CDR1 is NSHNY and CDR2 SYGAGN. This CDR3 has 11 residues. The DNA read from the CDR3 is TGTGCCAGCAGTGACAGGGAT. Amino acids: CASSDRD. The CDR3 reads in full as CASSDRDEQYF.

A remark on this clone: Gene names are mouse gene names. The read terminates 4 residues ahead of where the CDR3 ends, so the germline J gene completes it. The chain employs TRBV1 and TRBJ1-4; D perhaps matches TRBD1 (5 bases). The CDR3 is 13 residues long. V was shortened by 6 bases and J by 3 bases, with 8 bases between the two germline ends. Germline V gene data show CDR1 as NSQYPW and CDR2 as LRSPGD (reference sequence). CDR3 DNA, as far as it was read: TGCACCTGCAGCACAGGTCCCAACGAA. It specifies CTCSTGPNE. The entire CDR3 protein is CTCSTGPNERLFF. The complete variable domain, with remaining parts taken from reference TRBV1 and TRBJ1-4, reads VTLLEQNPRWRLVPRGQAVNLRCILKNSQYPWMSWYQQDLQKQLQWLFTLRSPGDKEVKSLPGADYLATRVTDTELRLQVANMSQGRTLYCTCSTGPNERLFFGHGTKLSVL.

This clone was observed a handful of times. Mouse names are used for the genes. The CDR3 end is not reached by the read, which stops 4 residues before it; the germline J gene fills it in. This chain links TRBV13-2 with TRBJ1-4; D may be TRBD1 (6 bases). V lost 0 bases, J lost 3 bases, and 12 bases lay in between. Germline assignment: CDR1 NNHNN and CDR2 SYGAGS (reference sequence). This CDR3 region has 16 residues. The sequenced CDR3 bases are TGTGCCAGCGGTGATGCGGCCAGGGGAACCAACGAA. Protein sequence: CASGDAARGTNE. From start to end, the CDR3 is CASGDAARGTNERLFF.

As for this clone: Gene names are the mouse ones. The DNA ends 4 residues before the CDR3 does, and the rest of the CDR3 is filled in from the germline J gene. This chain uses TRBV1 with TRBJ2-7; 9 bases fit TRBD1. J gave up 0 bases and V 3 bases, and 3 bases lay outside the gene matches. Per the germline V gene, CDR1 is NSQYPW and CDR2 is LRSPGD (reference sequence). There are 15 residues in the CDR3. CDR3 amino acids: CTCSARDRDSYEQYF. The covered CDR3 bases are TGCACCTGCAGTGCCCGGGACAGGGACTCCTAT.

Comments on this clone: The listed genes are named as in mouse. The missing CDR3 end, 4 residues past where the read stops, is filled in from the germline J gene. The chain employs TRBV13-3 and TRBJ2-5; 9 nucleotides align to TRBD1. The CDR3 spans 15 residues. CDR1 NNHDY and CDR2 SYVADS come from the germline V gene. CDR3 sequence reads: CASSDGGQGGDTQYF. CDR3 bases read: TGTGCCAGCAGTGATGGGGGACAGGGAGGTGAC.

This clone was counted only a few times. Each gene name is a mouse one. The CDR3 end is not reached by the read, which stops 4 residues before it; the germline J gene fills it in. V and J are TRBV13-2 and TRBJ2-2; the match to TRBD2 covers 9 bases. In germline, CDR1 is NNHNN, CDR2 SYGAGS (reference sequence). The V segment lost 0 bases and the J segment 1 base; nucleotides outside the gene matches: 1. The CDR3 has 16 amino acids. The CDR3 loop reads CASGDAWGGNTGQLYF. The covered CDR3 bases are TGTGCCAGCGGTGATGCCTGGGGGGGAAACACCGGG.

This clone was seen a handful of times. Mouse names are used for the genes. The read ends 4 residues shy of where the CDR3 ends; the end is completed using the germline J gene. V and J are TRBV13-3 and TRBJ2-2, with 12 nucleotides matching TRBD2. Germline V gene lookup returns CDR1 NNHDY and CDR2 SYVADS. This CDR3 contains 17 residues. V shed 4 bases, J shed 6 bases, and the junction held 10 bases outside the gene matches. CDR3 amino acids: CASSPDWGGVFPGQLYF. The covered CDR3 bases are TGTGCCAGCAGTCCTGACTGGGGGGGCGTTTTTCCCGGG.

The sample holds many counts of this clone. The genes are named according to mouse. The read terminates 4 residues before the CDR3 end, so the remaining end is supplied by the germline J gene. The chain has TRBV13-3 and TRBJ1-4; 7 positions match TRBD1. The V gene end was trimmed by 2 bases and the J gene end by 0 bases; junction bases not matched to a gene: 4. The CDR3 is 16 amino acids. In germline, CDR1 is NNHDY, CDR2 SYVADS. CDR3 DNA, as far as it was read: TGTGCCAGCAGTGACCAGGGGGGTATTTCCAACGAA. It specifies CASSDQGGISNE. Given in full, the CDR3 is CASSDQGGISNERLFF.

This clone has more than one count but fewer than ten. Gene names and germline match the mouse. The CDR3 protein is CTCSAQGGEVFF. The CDR3 DNA, read in part, is TGCACCTGCAGTGCTCAGGGGGGA. V usage is TRBV1 and J usage is TRBJ1-1; 7 nucleotides line up with TRBD1. The CDR3 end falls 4 residues outside the read, so it is completed with the germline J gene. Germline values: CDR1 NSQYPW, CDR2 LRSPGD (reference sequence). This CDR3 spans 12 amino acids.

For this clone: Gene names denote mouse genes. CDR3 sequence: CTCSADPWDSAETLYF. CDR3 bases read: TGCACCTGCAGTGCAGATCCCTGGGATAGTGCAGAA. V gene TRBV1 combines with J gene TRBJ2-3; a possible D gene is TRBD2 (5 bases). The read ends 4 residues early relative to the CDR3; the germline J gene fills the gap. CDR1 is NSQYPW and CDR2 is LRSPGD in the germline V gene (reference sequence). This CDR3 is built from 16 residues. The V end was cut by 0 bases, the J end by 0 bases, with 10 bases between.

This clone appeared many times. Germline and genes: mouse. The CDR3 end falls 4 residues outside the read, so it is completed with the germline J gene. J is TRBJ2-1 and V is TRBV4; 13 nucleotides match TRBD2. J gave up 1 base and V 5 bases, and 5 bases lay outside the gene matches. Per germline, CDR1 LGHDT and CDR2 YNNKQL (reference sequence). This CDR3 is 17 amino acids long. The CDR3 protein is CASSLAGLGGNYAEQFF. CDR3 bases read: TGTGCCAGCAGCCTCGCGGGACTGGGGGGGAACTATGCT. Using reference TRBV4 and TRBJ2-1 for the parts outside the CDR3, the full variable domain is ETAVFQTPNYHVTQVGNEVSFNCKQTLGHDTMYWYKQDSKKLLKIMFSYNNKQLIVNETVPRRFSPQSSDKAHLNLRIKSVEPEDSAVYLCASSLAGLGGNYAEQFFGPGTRLTVL.

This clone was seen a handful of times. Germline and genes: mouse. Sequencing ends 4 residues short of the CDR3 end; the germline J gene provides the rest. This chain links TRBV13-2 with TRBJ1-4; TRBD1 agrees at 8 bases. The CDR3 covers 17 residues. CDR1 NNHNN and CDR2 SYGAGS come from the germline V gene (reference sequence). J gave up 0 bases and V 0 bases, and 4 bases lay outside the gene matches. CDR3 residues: CASGDAAGGLSNERLFF. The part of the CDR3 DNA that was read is TGTGCCAGCGGTGATGCTGCAGGGGGCCTTTCCAACGAA.

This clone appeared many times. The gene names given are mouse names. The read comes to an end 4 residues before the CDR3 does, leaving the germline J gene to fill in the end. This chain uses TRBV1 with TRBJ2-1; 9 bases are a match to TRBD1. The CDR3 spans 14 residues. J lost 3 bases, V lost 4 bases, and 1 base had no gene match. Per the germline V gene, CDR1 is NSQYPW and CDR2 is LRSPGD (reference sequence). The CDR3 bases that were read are TGCACCTGCAGTGGGACAGGGGTCTATGCT. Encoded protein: CTCSGTGVYA. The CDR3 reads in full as CTCSGTGVYAEQFF.

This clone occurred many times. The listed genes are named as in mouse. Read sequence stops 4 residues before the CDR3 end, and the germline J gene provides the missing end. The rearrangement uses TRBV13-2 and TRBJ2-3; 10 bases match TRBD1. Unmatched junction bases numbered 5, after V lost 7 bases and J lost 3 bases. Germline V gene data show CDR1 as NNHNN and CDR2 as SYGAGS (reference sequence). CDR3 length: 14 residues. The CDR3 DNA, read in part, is TGTGCCAGCTATTCGGGACAGGGGGCAGAA. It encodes CASYSGQGAE. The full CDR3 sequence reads CASYSGQGAETLYF.

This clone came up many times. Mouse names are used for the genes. This CDR3 is CTCSLLGGDTQYF. The sequenced part of the CDR3 DNA is TGCACCTGCAGTCTACTGGGGGGAGAC. V and J are TRBV1 and TRBJ2-5; 9 positions match TRBD2. The observed sequence ends 4 residues before the CDR3 terminus, with the missing tail filled in from the germline J gene. Germline V gives CDR1 NSQYPW, CDR2 LRSPGD (reference sequence). The CDR3 has 13 amino acids. The complete variable domain, with remaining parts taken from reference TRBV1 and TRBJ2-5, reads VTLLEQNPRWRLVPRGQAVNLRCILKNSQYPWMSWYQQDLQKQLQWLFTLRSPGDKEVKSLPGADYLATRVTDTELRLQVANMSQGRTLYCTCSLLGGDTQYFGPGTRLLVL.

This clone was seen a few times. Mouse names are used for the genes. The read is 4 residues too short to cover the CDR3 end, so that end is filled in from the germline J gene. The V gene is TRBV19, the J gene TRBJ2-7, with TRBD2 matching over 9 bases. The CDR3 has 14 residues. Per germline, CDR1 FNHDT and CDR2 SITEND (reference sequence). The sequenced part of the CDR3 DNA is TGTGCCAGCAGTATATCACTGGGGGGTTAT. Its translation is CASSISLGGY. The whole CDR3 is CASSISLGGYEQYF. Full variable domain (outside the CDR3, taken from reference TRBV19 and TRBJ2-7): GGIITQTPKFLIGQEGQKLTLKCQQNFNHDTMYWYRQDSGKGLRLIYYSITENDLQKGDLSEGYDASREKKSSFSLTVTSAQKNEMAVFLCASSISLGGYEQYFGPGTRLTVL.

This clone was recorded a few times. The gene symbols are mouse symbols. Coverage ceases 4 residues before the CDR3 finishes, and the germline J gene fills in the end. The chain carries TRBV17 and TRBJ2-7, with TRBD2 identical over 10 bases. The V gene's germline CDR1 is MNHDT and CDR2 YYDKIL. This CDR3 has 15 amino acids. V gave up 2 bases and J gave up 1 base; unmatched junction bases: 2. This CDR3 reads CASSRRDWGSYEQYF. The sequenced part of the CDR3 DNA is TGTGCTAGCAGTAGAAGGGACTGGGGATCCTAT.

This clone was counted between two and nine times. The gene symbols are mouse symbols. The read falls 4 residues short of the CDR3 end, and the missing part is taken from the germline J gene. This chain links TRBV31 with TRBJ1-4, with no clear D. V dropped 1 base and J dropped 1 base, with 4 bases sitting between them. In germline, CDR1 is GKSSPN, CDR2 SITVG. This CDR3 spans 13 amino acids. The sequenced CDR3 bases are TGTGCCTGGAGTCCCAATTCCAACGAA. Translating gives CAWSPNSNE. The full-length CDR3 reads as CAWSPNSNERLFF.

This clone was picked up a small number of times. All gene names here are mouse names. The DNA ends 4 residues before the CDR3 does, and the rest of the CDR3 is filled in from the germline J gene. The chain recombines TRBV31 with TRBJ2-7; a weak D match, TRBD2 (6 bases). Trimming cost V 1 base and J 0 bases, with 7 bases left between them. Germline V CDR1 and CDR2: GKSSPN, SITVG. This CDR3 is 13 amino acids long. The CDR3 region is CAWSRGVSYEQYF. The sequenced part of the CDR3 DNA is TGTGCCTGGAGTCGGGGGGTCTCCTAT.

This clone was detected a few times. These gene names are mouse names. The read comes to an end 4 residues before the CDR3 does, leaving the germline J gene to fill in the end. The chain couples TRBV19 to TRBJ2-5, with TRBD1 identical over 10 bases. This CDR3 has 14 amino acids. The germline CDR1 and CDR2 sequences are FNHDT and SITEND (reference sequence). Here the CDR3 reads CASSIGTGVDTQYF. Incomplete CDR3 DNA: TGTGCCAGCAGTATCGGGACAGGGGTCGAC.

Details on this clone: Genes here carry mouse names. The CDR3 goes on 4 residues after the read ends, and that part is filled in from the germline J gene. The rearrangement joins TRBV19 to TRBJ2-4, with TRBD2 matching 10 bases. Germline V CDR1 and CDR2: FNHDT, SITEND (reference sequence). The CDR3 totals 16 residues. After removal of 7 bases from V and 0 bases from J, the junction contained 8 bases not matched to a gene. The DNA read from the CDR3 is TGTGCCAGCTCCTTCTGGGGGGGCGCGAGTCAAAAC. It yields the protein CASSFWGGASQN. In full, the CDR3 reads CASSFWGGASQNTLYF.

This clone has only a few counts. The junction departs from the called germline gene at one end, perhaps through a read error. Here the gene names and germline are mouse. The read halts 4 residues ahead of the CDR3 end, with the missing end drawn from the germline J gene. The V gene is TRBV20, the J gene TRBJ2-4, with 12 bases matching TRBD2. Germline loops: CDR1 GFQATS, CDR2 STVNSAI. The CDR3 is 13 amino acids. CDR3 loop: CSAWDWGENTLYF. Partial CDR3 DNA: TGTAGTGCTTGGGACTGGGGGGAAAAC. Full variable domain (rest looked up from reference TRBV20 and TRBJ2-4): GALVYQYPRRTICKSGTSMRMECQAVGFQATSVAWYRQSPQKTFELIALSTVNSAIKYEQNFTQEKFPISHPNLSFSSMTVLNAYLEDRGLYLCSAWDWGENTLYFGAGTRLSVL.

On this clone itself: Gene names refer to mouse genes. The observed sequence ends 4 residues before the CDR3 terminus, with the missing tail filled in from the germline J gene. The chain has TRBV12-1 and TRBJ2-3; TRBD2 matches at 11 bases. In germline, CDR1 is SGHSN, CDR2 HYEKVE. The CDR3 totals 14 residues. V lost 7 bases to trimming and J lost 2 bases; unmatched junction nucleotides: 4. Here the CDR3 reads CARPGLGVAETLYF. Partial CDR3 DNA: TGTGCCAGACCGGGACTGGGGGTTGCAGAA.

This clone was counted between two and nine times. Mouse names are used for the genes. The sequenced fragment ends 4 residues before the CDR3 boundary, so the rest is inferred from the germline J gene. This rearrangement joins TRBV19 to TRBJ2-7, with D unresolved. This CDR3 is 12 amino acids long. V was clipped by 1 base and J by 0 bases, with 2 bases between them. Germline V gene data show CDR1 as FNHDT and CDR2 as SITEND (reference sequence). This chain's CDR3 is CASSILSYEQYF. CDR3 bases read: TGTGCCAGCAGTATACTCTCCTAT.